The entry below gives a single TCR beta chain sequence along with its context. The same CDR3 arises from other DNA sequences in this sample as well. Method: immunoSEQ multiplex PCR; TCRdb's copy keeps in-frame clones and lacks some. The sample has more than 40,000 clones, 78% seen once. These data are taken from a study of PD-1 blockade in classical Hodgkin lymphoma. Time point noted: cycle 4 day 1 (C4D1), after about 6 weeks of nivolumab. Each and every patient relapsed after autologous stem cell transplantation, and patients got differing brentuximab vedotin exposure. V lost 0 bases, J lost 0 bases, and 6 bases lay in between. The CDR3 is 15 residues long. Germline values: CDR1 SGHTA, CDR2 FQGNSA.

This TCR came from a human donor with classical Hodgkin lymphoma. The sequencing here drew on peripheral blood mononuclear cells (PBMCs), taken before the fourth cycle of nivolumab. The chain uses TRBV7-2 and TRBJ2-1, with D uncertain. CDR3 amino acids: CASSLASSSYNEQFF. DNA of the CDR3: TGTGCCAGCAGCTTAGCAAGTAGCTCCTACAATGAGCAGTTCTTC.